The sequence of this T cell receptor beta chain was determined in a study of human T cells and chemical hapten exposure. Broader study findings: Alopecia in all donors means immunity may differ from healthy individuals. Sensitizing with DPC caused no change in TCRs above 1 in 1000 frequency.

The CDR3 has 14 residues. V was shortened by 1 base and J by 1 base, with 7 bases between the two germline ends. Germline V gene lookup returns CDR1 SEHNR and CDR2 FQNEAQ (reference sequence). Time point of the sample: pre-sensitization, week 0. Specified treatment: therapeutic diphenylcyclopropenone sensitization with weekly scalp DPC. Blood draws came first, before each patch test. The study enrolled 18 to 70-year-old alopecia patients suitable for DPC. This clonotype came up a few times. Its antigen remains unknown. A single record per CDR3 protein comes from TCRdb applying MiXCR to the RACE reads. The profile shows about 300,000 distinct CDR3 sequences, approximately 5.8% of them singletons.

Source: whole blood, taken in connection with sensitization to the hapten diphenylcyclopropenone (DPC). The source of this sequence is a woman aged 18-29 years with alopecia areata. Some clones in this sample may be carry-over from other donors' samples. This chain joins TRBV7-9 and TRBJ1-1; no reliable D call. Here the CDR3 DNA reads TGTGCCAGCAGCTTAGGCAATGGGAACACTGAAGCTTTCTTT. This translates into CASSLGNGNTEAFF.